A selection of T cell receptor beta chains follows, all from one sample in a study of blood T cell dynamics during melanoma immunotherapy. Sequencing used immunoSEQ multiplex PCR; TCRdb keeps in-frame clones, though not all of them. Among 15,000 or so clones listed, approximately 94% were seen once. The material sequenced was effector memory CD8+ T cells from blood, taken from a patient treated with checkpoint blockade. The receptors shown here come from a human donor with melanoma. Both conserved end residues are part of each CDR3. D genes are given only for firm matches. Size is omitted from some rows. Given values are once, few, many or a class for expanded clones.

J gene,V gene,D gene,clone size,CDR3 protein,CDR3 DNA
TRBJ2-7,TRBV13,.,once,CASSLRNEQYF,TGTGCCAGCAGCTTAAGAAACGAGCAGTACTTC
TRBJ2-7,TRBV6-1,TRBD2,.,CASSESWLAGDEQYF,TGTGCCAGCAGTGAAAGCTGGCTAGCGGGAGACGAGCAGTACTTC
TRBJ2-7,TRBV18,.,.,CASSTKDRPPYEQYF,TGTGCCAGCTCAACTAAAGACAGGCCTCCCTACGAGCAGTACTTC
TRBJ1-2,TRBV7-8,TRBD1,.,CASSLGQGRSGYTF,TGTGCCAGCAGCCTGGGACAGGGGAGGTCTGGCTACACCTTC
TRBJ1-1,TRBV5-6,.,.,CASSFFEANTEAFF,TGTGCCAGCAGCTTTTTTGAAGCGAACACTGAAGCTTTCTTT
TRBJ2-3,TRBV7-2,.,.,CASSLGVPPDTQYF,TGTGCCAGCAGCTTAGGGGTTCCCCCAGATACGCAGTATTTT
TRBJ2-7,TRBV27,.,.,CASSLPTGSRYEQYF,TGTGCCAGCAGTCTCCCCACAGGGTCTCGGTACGAGCAGTACTTC
TRBJ2-1,TRBV7-8,.,.,CASSLAGGSGYNEQFF,TGTGCCAGCAGCTTAGCCGGGGGCTCCGGATACAATGAGCAGTTCTTC
TRBJ2-7,TRBV13,.,.,CASSLGRLYEQYF,TGTGCCAGCAGCTTAGGGCGGCTCTACGAGCAGTACTTC
TRBJ2-5,TRBV9,TRBD2,.,CASSGTSGWQETQYF,TGTGCCAGCAGCGGGACTAGCGGGTGGCAAGAGACCCAGTACTTC
TRBJ2-2,TRBV14,.,.,CASSYRLGNTGELFF,TGTGCCAGCAGCTACCGACTGGGGAACACCGGGGAGCTGTTTTTT